This passage covers 29 T cell receptor beta chains from one sample sequenced in a study of T cells in Graves' hyperthyroidism and ophthalmopathy. TCR beta CDR3 sequences were amplified from RNA transcripts. TCR CDR3 underwent first-round RT-PCR with the HTBI primer set. Via MiXCR, TCRdb re-called the multiplex PCR reads, giving one row per CDR3 protein. The repertoire holds roughly 640,000 distinct CDR3 sequences, about 16% seen once, with roughly 3.5% in the top ten. The specimen sequenced was blood. The receptor set was obtained from a woman in her 40s with Graves' ophthalmopathy.

The table lists this clonotype with many counts. The rearrangement joins TRBV7-2 to TRBJ2-3; 8 nucleotides match TRBD2. The germline V gene has CDR1 SGHTA and CDR2 FQGNSA. Trimming at V came to 5 bases and at J to 3 bases, leaving 7 bases not matched to a gene. CDR3 length: 15 amino acids. In DNA form, the CDR3 reads TGTGCCAGCAGCCCAAGCGGGAGTAGAACAGATACGCAGTATTTT. Its protein is CASSPSGSRTDTQYF.

The CDR3 coding sequence is TGTGCCAGTCGAGTGTGGGACGCCAATCAGCCCCAGCATTTT. Its protein product is CASRVWDANQPQHF. The chain carries TRBV19 and TRBJ1-5; D is perhaps TRBD1 (5 bases). The germline CDR1 and CDR2 sequences are LNHDA and SQIVND (reference sequence). V dropped 8 bases and J dropped 3 bases, with 14 bases sitting between them. The CDR3 runs to 14 residues.

This clonotype was seen only a few times. The CDR3 loop is CASSGQTQKEGYTF. CDR3 nucleotide sequence: TGTGCCAGCAGTGGACAGACCCAGAAAGAAGGCTACACCTTC. The chain carries TRBV2 and TRBJ1-2, with a tentative D call TRBD1 (5 bases). Per germline, CDR1 SNHLY and CDR2 FYNNEI. Between the trimmed V and J ends, which lost 4 bases and 8 bases, there was a span of 17 bases. The CDR3 contains 14 residues.

Many counts were recorded for this clonotype. The chain links TRBV3-1 to TRBJ2-7; a possible D gene is TRBD2 (5 bases). CDR1 is LGHDT, CDR2 YNNKEL, per germline (reference sequence). The CDR3 sequence is 13 residues long. The germline V and J ends were trimmed by 1 base and 6 bases, with 10 bases remaining between them. The CDR3 coding sequence is TGTGCCAGCAGCCAAGTAACTAGGAGCGAGCAGTACTTC. It translates to CASSQVTRSEQYF.

V usage is TRBV6-4 and J usage is TRBJ2-2; a possible D gene is TRBD1 (5 bases). From germline, CDR1 is MRHNA and CDR2 SNTAGT. Trimming pared 0 bases from V and 5 bases from J, leaving 7 bases between. CDR3 length: 14 amino acids. The CDR3 nucleotides are TGTGCCAGCAGTGACTCAGGGGTGACCGGGGAGCTGTTTTTT. It is translated as CASSDSGVTGELFF.

Worth noting for this clonotype: A much larger clone lies one base from this, so it may be a read error. The rearrangement uses TRBV3-1 and TRBJ2-7, with D hard to call. The J call may be incorrect, as the DNA end agrees better with TRBJ2-1. The CDR3 extends over 15 amino acids. Per germline, CDR1 LGHDT and CDR2 YNNKEL (reference sequence). CDR3 in amino acids: CASSQGPRTSYEQFF. The CDR3 bases are TGTGCCAGCAGCCAAGGTCCCAGAACGTCCTACGAGCAGTTCTTC.

The chain couples TRBV27 to TRBJ2-7; D uncertain. Germline CDR1 MNHEY, CDR2 SMNVEV (reference sequence). This CDR3 is 13 amino acids long. The V end lost 4 bases, the J end lost 3 bases, and 10 bases lay between the germline ends. The CDR3: CASSYRLFYEQYF. CDR3 in DNA: TGTGCCAGCAGTTATAGGCTCTTCTACGAGCAGTACTTC.

This chain joins TRBV4-1 and TRBJ1-4; no clear D. V lost 0 bases and J lost 3, with 8 bases in between. CDR1 and CDR2 (germline): MGHRA, YSYEKL. The CDR3 is made up of 15 amino acids. The DNA of the CDR3 is TGCGCCAGCAGCCAAGAGGGAAGGGCTAATGAAAAACTGTTTTTT. This encodes CASSQEGRANEKLFF.

The gene calls are TRBV12-5 and TRBJ2-1, with TRBD1 matching over 9 bases. The V segment lost 5 bases and the J segment 8 bases; nucleotides outside the gene matches: 7. Per germline, CDR1 LGHNT and CDR2 FRNRAP. The length of the CDR3 is 14 residues. CDR3 amino acids: CASGLWTGAHEQFF. The CDR3 nucleotides read TGTGCTAGTGGTCTCTGGACAGGGGCCCATGAGCAGTTCTTC. Full variable domain (rest looked up from reference TRBV12-5 and TRBJ2-1): DARVTQTPRHKVTEMGQEVTMRCQPILGHNTVFWYRQTMMQGLELLAYFRNRAPLDDSGMPKDRFSAEMPDATLATLKIQPSEPRDSAVYFCASGLWTGAHEQFFGPGTRLTVL.

This clonotype came up a few times. The V and J genes are TRBV19 and TRBJ2-3; maybe TRBD1 (7 bases). The CDR3 sequence is 17 residues long. Trimming left V 0 bases short and J 0 bases short, with 13 bases between. Germline V lookup: CDR1 LNHDA, CDR2 SQIVND (reference sequence). CDR3 bases: TGTGCCAGTAGTATAGATCTACCAGGGGGGAGCACAGATACGCAGTATTTT. It is translated as CASSIDLPGGSTDTQYF.

This clonotype came up many times. The CDR3 nucleotides read TGTGCCAGCTCACCCGCCTGGCGGCCCTACGAGCAGTACTTC. It specifies CASSPAWRPYEQYF. The gene calls are TRBV18 and TRBJ2-7; D is ambiguous. V was trimmed by 3 bases and J by 2 bases, leaving 11 bases between them. Per the germline V gene, CDR1 is KGHSH and CDR2 is LQKENI. There are 14 residues in the CDR3.

This clonotype was seen repeatedly, ten times or more. The chain combines TRBV20-1 with TRBJ2-3; unclear D gene. This CDR3 spans 16 amino acids. Deletions cut 3 bases from V and 0 bases from J, with 16 bases between. Germline-derived CDR1 and CDR2 are DFQATT and SNEGSKA (reference sequence). The CDR3 DNA reads as TGCAGTGCTAGCACTCACAAGGGTACTAGCACAGATACGCAGTATTTT. It is translated as CSASTHKGTSTDTQYF.

This clonotype was found many times. The chain recombines TRBV27 with TRBJ1-2; TRBD1 matches 8 bases. Germline V gives CDR1 MNHEY, CDR2 SMNVEV (reference sequence). V dropped 4 bases and J dropped 7; count of bases not matched to a gene: 14. This CDR3 has 16 amino acids. CDR3 sequence: CASSSYPGGGLSGYTF. CDR3 nucleotides: TGTGCCAGCAGTTCCTACCCAGGGGGCGGGTTGAGTGGCTACACCTTC.

This clonotype has only a few counts. V is TRBV9 and J is TRBJ1-1, with a weak D call TRBD1 (5 bases). The CDR3 is 15 amino acids. Germline V CDR1 and CDR2: SGDLS, YYNGEE. V gave up 0 bases and J gave up 3 bases, with 12 bases separating them. CDR3 sequence (DNA): TGTGCCAGCAGCGTAGCCCCTTCGGGGGACACTGAAGCTTTCTTT. This sequence encodes CASSVAPSGDTEAFF. The full variable domain, completed using reference TRBV9 and TRBJ1-1, is DSGVTQTPKHLITATGQRVTLRCSPRSGDLSVYWYQQSLDQGLQFLIQYYNGEERAKGNILERFSAQQFPDLHSELNLSSLELGDSALYFCASSVAPSGDTEAFFGQGTRLTVV.

The sample holds a few counts of this clonotype. The chain employs TRBV12-3 or TRBV12-4 and TRBJ1-1; no clear D. Between the trimmed V and J ends, which lost 1 base and 6 bases, there was a span of 15 bases. This CDR3 comprises 15 residues. CDR3 protein: CASSLGEGGRAEAFF. Written as DNA, the CDR3 is TGTGCCAGCAGTTTAGGCGAGGGAGGGAGGGCTGAAGCTTTCTTT.

This clonotype was recorded many times. The chain uses TRBV3-1 and TRBJ2-1; possible D gene TRBD2, 5 bases. The germline V and J ends were trimmed by 4 bases and 7 bases, with 11 bases remaining between them. Germline V lookup: CDR1 LGHDT, CDR2 YNNKEL (reference sequence). The CDR3 covers 13 residues. The CDR3 coding sequence is TGTGCCAGCAGCCCCCATGGGAGTAATGAGCAGTTCTTC. Residues: CASSPHGSNEQFF.

The gene calls are TRBV29-1 and TRBJ2-1, with 10 positions matching TRBD2. Germline CDR1 reads SQVTM; CDR2 reads ANQGSEA. Germline trimming cut 1 base from V and 5 bases from J; bases unmatched to any gene: 11. There are 17 residues in the CDR3. Here the CDR3 reads CSVEGHLGLAGDNEQFF. The CDR3 bases are TGCAGCGTTGAAGGCCACCTGGGGCTAGCGGGGGACAATGAGCAGTTCTTC.

This clonotype was seen only a few times. CDR3 in DNA: TGTGCCAGCAGTTCCTATCTTCTAGGCTCCAATGAGCAGTTCTTC. Residues: CASSSYLLGSNEQFF. This sequence joins TRBV6-2 or TRBV6-3 and TRBJ2-1, with D unclear. Germline assignment: CDR1 MNHEY and CDR2 SVGEGT. The CDR3 is made up of 15 amino acids. The V end lost 4 bases, the J end lost 6 bases, and 16 bases lay between the germline ends.

Concerning this clonotype itself: A clone one base away is much larger, so this may be a read error. No conserved phenylalanine or tryptophan is present at the end of the CDR3, so a read error is the likely explanation. The chain is built from TRBV5-1 and TRBJ2-3; D unclear. The V gene's germline CDR1 is SGHRS and CDR2 YFSETQ. The CDR3 runs 14 residues. Trimming left V 4 bases short and J 5 bases short, with 14 bases between. The CDR3 sequence is CASSPVTIRDTQYL. The CDR3 bases are TGCGCCAGCAGCCCCGTCACTATACGAGATACGCAGTATCTT.

The sample holds many counts of this clonotype. The chain recombines TRBV7-9 with TRBJ2-5; D may correspond to TRBD1 or TRBD2 (6 bases each). The CDR3 covers 15 residues. Trimming shortened V by 2 bases and J by 2 bases, and 12 bases separated the two germline ends. CDR1 and CDR2 (germline): SEHNR, FQNEAQ (reference sequence). CDR3 nucleotide sequence: TGTGCCAGCAGCTTAACTGGGGGGCAACAAGAGACCCAGTACTTC. Residues: CASSLTGGQQETQYF. The variable domain in full, with the rest retrieved from reference TRBV7-9 and TRBJ2-5, is DTGVSQNPRHKITKRGQNVTFRCDPISEHNRLYWYRQTLGQGPEFLTYFQNEAQLEKSRLLSDRFSAERPKGSFSTLEIQRTEQGDSAMYLCASSLTGGQQETQYFGPGTRLLVL.

In its sample, this clonotype was seen many times. The rearrangement joins TRBV28 to TRBJ2-1; 8 nucleotides align to TRBD2. Germline V gives CDR1 MDHEN, CDR2 SYDVKM. The CDR3 is 19 residues long. After removal of 2 bases from V and 2 bases from J, the junction contained 14 bases not matched to a gene. In DNA form, the CDR3 reads TGTGCCAGCAGTTTAGGCCCGGGGGTTAGCGGGATAGCCTACAATGAGCAGTTCTTC. Protein sequence: CASSLGPGVSGIAYNEQFF.

This clonotype was seen only a few times. This chain links TRBV20-1 with TRBJ2-7, with no clear D. V dropped 5 bases and J dropped 3 bases, with 8 bases sitting between them. This CDR3 comprises 11 residues. CDR1 DFQATT and CDR2 SNEGSKA come from the germline V gene (reference sequence). CDR3 sequence reads: CSARKNYEQYF. In DNA form, the CDR3 reads TGCAGTGCTCGTAAAAACTACGAGCAGTACTTC.

The genes are TRBV6-5 and TRBJ1-1; 7 positions match TRBD1. CDR3 length equals 15 residues. The V and J ends lost 2 bases and 3 bases, in that order; junction bases with no gene match: 6. The germline V gene encodes CDR1 MNHEY and CDR2 SVGAGI. CDR3 protein: CASSYARGDYTEAFF. In DNA, the CDR3 is TGTGCCAGCAGTTACGCCAGGGGGGACTACACTGAAGCTTTCTTT.

This clonotype was counted at least ten times. The chain has TRBV29-1 and TRBJ2-1; 8 bases align to TRBD2. This CDR3 is 13 amino acids long. V lost 6 bases, J lost 7 bases, and 8 bases stayed unmatched. CDR1 and CDR2 (germline): SQVTM, ANQGSEA. This CDR3 reads CSVGLGGKNEQFF. DNA for the CDR3: TGCAGCGTGGGACTAGGGGGGAAAAATGAGCAGTTCTTC.

The chain combines TRBV5-1 with TRBJ1-1; D is perhaps TRBD1 (5 bases). V lost 3 bases, J lost 7 bases, and 13 bases lay in between. Germline V gene data show CDR1 as SGHRS and CDR2 as YFSETQ. This CDR3 has 13 amino acids. The CDR3 reads CASSSKGHDEAFF. The CDR3 DNA follows: TGCGCCAGCAGCTCTAAAGGACACGATGAAGCTTTCTTT.

This clonotype was seen ten or more times. The germline gene is not matched at one end of the junction; a read error may be the cause. The CDR3 sequence is CASRDRGSEAFF. Here the CDR3 DNA reads TGTGCCAGCCGCGACAGGGGCTCTGAGGCTTTCTTT. V and J are TRBV12-3 or TRBV12-4 and TRBJ1-1; the match to TRBD1 covers 8 bases. This CDR3 has 12 amino acids.

Regarding this clonotype: The junction and the germline gene differ at one end; a read error may be behind it. The rearrangement uses TRBV2 and TRBJ1-2; TRBD1 aligns across 7 bases. Germline CDR1 is SNHLY and CDR2 is FYNNEI. CDR3 size: 11 residues. CDR3 DNA sequence: TGTGCCAGCACCTTAGGGACAGAGGCTAACTTC. Its protein product is CASTLGTEANF.

The table lists this clonotype with many counts. The chain combines TRBV28 with TRBJ2-3; no firm D call. The CDR3 spans 16 residues. Trimming removed 5 bases at V and 5 bases at J, with 20 bases between. CDR1 MDHEN and CDR2 SYDVKM come from the germline V gene. The DNA for the CDR3 is TGTGCCAGCAGTCTTCCAAGCTCCGGGCCAGGAGATACGCAGTATTTT. Residues: CASSLPSSGPGDTQYF. The whole variable domain, remainder taken from reference TRBV28 and TRBJ2-3, is DVKVTQSSRYLVKRTGEKVFLECVQDMDHENMFWYRQDPGLGLRLIYFSYDVKMKEKGDIPEGYSVSREKKERFSLILESASTNQTSMYLCASSLPSSGPGDTQYFGPGTRLTVL.

This clonotype showed up just a few times. This chain uses TRBV6-5 with TRBJ2-5; D call uncertain. The CDR3 extends over 15 amino acids. Looked up from germline, CDR1 is MNHEY and CDR2 is SVGAGI. V lost 0 bases to trimming and J lost 5 bases, with 13 bases between them. The CDR3 sequence: CASSYSWAQRETQYF. The CDR3, as DNA: TGTGCCAGCAGTTACTCTTGGGCCCAGAGGGAGACCCAGTACTTC.